This T cell receptor beta chain appears in the sequencing data of a study of T cells in Graves' hyperthyroidism and ophthalmopathy. Findings of the study overall: Researchers report that a 13 V-J model separated ophthalmopathy from stable hyperthyroidism.

TCR beta CDR3 sequences were amplified from RNA transcripts. The HTBI primer set served for first-round RT-PCR of the TCR CDR3. TCRdb used MiXCR to reprocess the multiplex PCR reads, holding one entry per CDR3 protein. The repertoire holds some 700,000 distinct CDR3 sequences, with approximately 15% as singletons. Hyperthyroidism in the patients, aged 18 to 65, was newly diagnosed and under 2 months in duration. To note about this clonotype: The antigen remains unidentified.

V shed 6 bases and J shed 0 bases, with 20 bases lying between them. The CDR3 is made up of 17 amino acids. Germline V gene data show CDR1 as DFQATT and CDR2 as SNEGSKA (reference sequence). The chain uses TRBV20-1 and TRBJ1-4; D might be TRBD1 (5 bases). Sequencing was performed on blood. The TCR originated in a man in his fifties or sixties with Graves' hyperthyroidism. The CDR3 DNA is TGCAGTGCACTGGGACGGCCCGATATCTCAACTAATGAAAAACTGTTTTTT. Translated, it gives CSALGRPDISTNEKLFF.